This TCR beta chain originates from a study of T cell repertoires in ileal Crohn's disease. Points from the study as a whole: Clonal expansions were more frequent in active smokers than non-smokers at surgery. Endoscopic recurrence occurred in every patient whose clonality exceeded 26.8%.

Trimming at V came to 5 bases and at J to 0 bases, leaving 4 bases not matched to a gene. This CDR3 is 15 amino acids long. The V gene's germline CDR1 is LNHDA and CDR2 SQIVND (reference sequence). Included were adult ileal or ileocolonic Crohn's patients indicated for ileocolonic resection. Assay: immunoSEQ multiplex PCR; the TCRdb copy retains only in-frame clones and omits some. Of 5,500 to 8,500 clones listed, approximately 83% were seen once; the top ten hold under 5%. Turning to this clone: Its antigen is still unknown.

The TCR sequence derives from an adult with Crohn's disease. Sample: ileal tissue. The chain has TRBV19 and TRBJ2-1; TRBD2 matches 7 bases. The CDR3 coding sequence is TGTGCCAGTAGTGTGAGCGGGACCTCCTACAATGAGCAGTTCTTC. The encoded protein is CASSVSGTSYNEQFF.